The rows below give T cell receptor beta chains drawn from one sample of a study of blood T cell repertoires in COVID-19. The repertoire was sequenced with immunoSEQ multiplex PCR; TCRdb's copy has only in-frame clones and lacks some. This sample has 330,000 or so clones, with roughly 86% found just once. Source material: PBMCs or T cells enriched from blood (not recorded which). Receptors originate from a man aged 35 to 55 in a cohort exposed to, infected with or recovered from COVID-19 (not recorded which). The CDR3 runs from the conserved cysteine through the conserved F or W.

v_call: TRBV19
cdr3_aa: CASSLPGVHQPQHF

v_call: TRBV30
cdr3_aa: CAWGLETYEQYF

v_call: TRBV7-9
cdr3_aa: CASSLESGEQYF

v_call: TRBV5-8
cdr3_aa: CASSFGGTNTEAFF

v_call: TRBV28
cdr3_aa: CASSLIRTSGRTGELFF

v_call: TRBV3-1/TRBV3-2
cdr3_aa: CASSQVGAGGPYSPLHF

v_call: TRBV3-1/TRBV3-2
cdr3_aa: CASSQGAWELFF

v_call: TRBV10-3
cdr3_aa: CAIRLGRDGDNEQFF

v_call: TRBV30
cdr3_aa: CAWSQAADTQYF

v_call: TRBV2
cdr3_aa: CASRQGAYEQYF

v_call: TRBV6-5
cdr3_aa: CASSSERFRIYEQYF

v_call: TRBV5-1
cdr3_aa: CASSPFTGGGTDTQYF

v_call: TRBV24-1
cdr3_aa: CATSDTGTGANEQFF

v_call: TRBV5-1
cdr3_aa: CASSSAGGIGGYTF

v_call: TRBV5-6
cdr3_aa: CASSSADTQYF

v_call: TRBV6-5
cdr3_aa: CASSRPGTGEAFF

v_call: TRBV9
cdr3_aa: CASSVGTGQLNTEAFF

v_call: TRBV10-2
cdr3_aa: CASRTDSYGYTF

v_call: TRBV30
cdr3_aa: CAWSVSGRNTIYF

v_call: TRBV29-1
cdr3_aa: CSGLFSNQPQHF

v_call: TRBV29-1
cdr3_aa: CSVATGGWAEAFF

v_call: TRBV7-2
cdr3_aa: CASSLALSGADTQYF

v_call: TRBV30
cdr3_aa: CAWSRVGSTNEKLFF

v_call: TRBV5-1
cdr3_aa: CASSLVAGVVYNEQFF

v_call: TRBV5-1
cdr3_aa: CASTLGSLVGGDEQFF

v_call: TRBV5-1
cdr3_aa: CASSLDRVYGYTF

v_call: TRBV6-5
cdr3_aa: CASCSGTSSYNEQFF

v_call: TRBV7-2
cdr3_aa: CASSSDRDQPQHF

v_call: TRBV2
cdr3_aa: CASRPLAGGPYEQYF

v_call: TRBV14
cdr3_aa: CASSQESSGTINTGELFF

v_call: TRBV19
cdr3_aa: CASSIGTGNQPQHF

v_call: TRBV19
cdr3_aa: CASRRTSGTDNEQFF

v_call: TRBV5-1
cdr3_aa: CASSRDSLGYGYTF

v_call: TRBV7-9
cdr3_aa: CASSANHGANTGELFF

v_call: TRBV3-1/TRBV3-2
cdr3_aa: CASSQGQGSYNSPLHF

v_call: TRBV9
cdr3_aa: CASSSQRGNEQFF

v_call: TRBV28
cdr3_aa: CASSPGQGPNEKLFF

v_call: TRBV28
cdr3_aa: CASSLVQYTQYF

v_call: TRBV10-1
cdr3_aa: CASSGGQGNEKLFF

v_call: TRBV27
cdr3_aa: CASSYRWSATGKHWSNQPQHF

v_call: TRBV11-1
cdr3_aa: CASSLGQVNQPQHF

v_call: TRBV9
cdr3_aa: CASSGPGYEQYF

v_call: TRBV29-1
cdr3_aa: CSVGRDSPYEQYF

v_call: TRBV24-1
cdr3_aa: CATSDFSGTGELFF

v_call: TRBV24-1
cdr3_aa: CATSGQGMGGYTF

v_call: TRBV20-1
cdr3_aa: CSASSGGGQETQYF

v_call: TRBV18
cdr3_aa: CASSGPLAGSNQPQHF

v_call: TRBV15
cdr3_aa: CATSREWTGTTGELFF

v_call: TRBV2
cdr3_aa: CASSGSTSGLYNEQFF

v_call: TRBV5-1
cdr3_aa: CASSLLQRNTEAFF

v_call: TRBV15
cdr3_aa: CATSREQGNEKLFF

v_call: TRBV3-1/TRBV3-2
cdr3_aa: CASSQFHPTSSGNTIYF